The present entry profiles one T cell receptor (beta chain) with its context. The data stem from a study of blood T cell repertoires in COVID-19. Study context: Donors in the United States, Italy and Spain gave samples during acute or convalescent COVID-19.

How the authors handled the data: Reference gene primers were amplified, and this amplification served to estimate nucleated cell counts. Method: immunoSEQ multiplex PCR; TCRdb's copy keeps in-frame clones and lacks some. The V and J calls and clone size were taken over from that table, and D and trimming were inferred from the DNA. Of about 360,000 clones in the sample, 86% were seen once. Sequenced material: peripheral blood. The source is a woman in her sixties with COVID-19, enrolled during active disease.

CDR3 sequence: CASSYSPGQVNGYTF. The CDR3 nucleotides read TGTGCCAGCAGTTACTCGCCGGGACAAGTCAATGGCTACACCTTC. The gene calls are TRBV6-5 and TRBJ1-2, with TRBD1 as a possible D gene (6 bases). In germline, CDR1 is MNHEY, CDR2 SVGAGI. The CDR3 extends over 15 amino acids. The ends were cut back, 0 bases at V and 6 bases at J, with 14 bases in the middle.